Given below is one TCR beta chain in context. What it binds is unknown. Researchers ran the PCR with 60 Vbeta and 13 Jbeta primers. TCRdb's table, derived via immunoSEQ multiplex PCR, lists solely in-frame clones and lacks some. The table has hundreds of thousands of clones, just over 70% seen once. This specimen belongs to a study of cytomegalovirus exposure and HLA in healthy donors. Points from the study as a whole: According to an earlier analysis, most TCR beta V segments yielded productive rearrangements about 90% or about 30% of the time.

Despite likely unrecorded immune exposures, the donors were nominally healthy at the time of sampling. Sample: PBMCs. The receptor's source is a female donor in good health and CMV-seronegative.

The CDR3 region is CASRSQGVWNTEAFF. CDR3 sequence (DNA): TGTGCCAGCAGAAGCCAGGGCGTGTGGAACACTGAAGCTTTCTTT. The chain links TRBV2 to TRBJ1-1, with D perhaps matching TRBD1 (5 bases). Trimming stripped 6 bases from V and 1 base from J, with 15 bases between. This CDR3 spans 15 amino acids. From germline, CDR1 is SNHLY and CDR2 FYNNEI.